Here is one T cell receptor (beta chain) with its context. Antigen unknown. The germline V gene has CDR1 LGHNA and CDR2 YSLEER. The V end was cut by 0 bases, the J end by 10 bases, with 13 bases between. The CDR3 is 15 residues long. This sample was taken from a study of a mutant IDH1 vaccine in newly diagnosed glioma. Study details: Treated patients, about 62% male and approximately 40% female, averaged approximately 40 years of age.

Time point defined: week 47, end of study. A single vaccine dose contained 300 ug of mutant IDH1 20-mer peptide, and topical imiquimod was used with it. Eight vaccinations went to patients in weeks 1, 3, 5, 7, 11, 15, 19, 23. The table came from immunoSEQ multiplex PCR; TCRdb's copy has only in-frame clones and leaves some out. The repertoire holds over 50,000 clones, with more than 75% as singletons. This sequence originates from a woman between 40 and 50 years old with glioma. Some clones in this sample may be carry-over from other donors' samples. The genes are TRBV4-3 and TRBJ1-6, with a weak D call TRBD1 (6 bases). The sequenced sample was PBMCs, obtained from a glioma patient whose treatment included an IDH1 peptide vaccine. CDR3 sequence: CASSQDNREGSPLHF. As DNA, the CDR3 is TGCGCCAGCAGCCAAGATAACAGGGAGGGGTCACCCCTCCACTTT.